This TCR beta chain was identified in a study of cytomegalovirus exposure and HLA in healthy donors. PCR was performed using 60 Vbeta and 13 Jbeta primers. Sequenced by immunoSEQ multiplex PCR; TCRdb stores in-frame clones only, minus some. The data show 100,000 or so clones, with about 78% seen just once and 1% to 1.5% held by the top ten. The sequenced sample consisted of PBMCs. The sequence was collected from a man aged 30-40 years in good health and CMV-seronegative.

The CDR3 loop reads CASRPGSGTEAFF. CDR3 DNA sequence: TGCGCCAGCCGTCCAGGGTCCGGCACTGAAGCTTTCTTT. V usage is TRBV10-1 and J usage is TRBJ1-1; D possibly corresponds to TRBD1 (5 bases). V dropped 8 bases and J dropped 4 bases, with 14 bases sitting between them. Germline values: CDR1 WNHNN, CDR2 SYGVQD (reference sequence). The CDR3 loop spans 13 amino acids.